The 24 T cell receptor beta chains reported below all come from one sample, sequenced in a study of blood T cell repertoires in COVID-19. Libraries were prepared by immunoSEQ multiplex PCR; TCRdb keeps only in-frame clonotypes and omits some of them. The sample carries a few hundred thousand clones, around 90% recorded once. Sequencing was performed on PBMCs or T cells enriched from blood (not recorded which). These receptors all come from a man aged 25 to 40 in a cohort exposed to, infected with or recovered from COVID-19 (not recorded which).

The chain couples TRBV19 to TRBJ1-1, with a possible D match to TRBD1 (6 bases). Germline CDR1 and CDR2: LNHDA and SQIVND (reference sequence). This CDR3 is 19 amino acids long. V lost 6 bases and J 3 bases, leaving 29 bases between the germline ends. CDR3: CASSNRRRQAFSRDTEAFF. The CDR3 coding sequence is TGTGCCAGTAGCAACAGGCGTCGACAGGCTTTTAGCCGTGACACTGAAGCTTTCTTT.

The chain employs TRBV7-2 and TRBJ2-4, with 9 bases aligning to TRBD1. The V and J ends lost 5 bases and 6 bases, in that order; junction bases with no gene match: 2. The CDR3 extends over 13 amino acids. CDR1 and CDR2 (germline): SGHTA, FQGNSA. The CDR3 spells CASSTDRGNIQYF. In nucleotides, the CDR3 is TGTGCCAGCAGCACGGACAGGGGAAACATTCAGTACTTC.

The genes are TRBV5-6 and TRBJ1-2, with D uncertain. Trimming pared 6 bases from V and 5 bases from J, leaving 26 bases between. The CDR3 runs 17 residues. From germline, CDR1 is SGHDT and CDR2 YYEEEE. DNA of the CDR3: TGTGCCAGCACCCCGGCCTGGAGGCGACGGGAGGAGTATGGCTACACCTTC. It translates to CASTPAWRRREEYGYTF.

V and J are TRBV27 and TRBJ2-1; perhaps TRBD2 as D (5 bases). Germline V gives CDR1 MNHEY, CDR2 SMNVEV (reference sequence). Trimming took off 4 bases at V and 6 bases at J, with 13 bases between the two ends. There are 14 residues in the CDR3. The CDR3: CASSSRASSNEQFF. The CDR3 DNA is TGTGCCAGCAGTTCGCGGGCCTCGTCCAATGAGCAGTTCTTC.

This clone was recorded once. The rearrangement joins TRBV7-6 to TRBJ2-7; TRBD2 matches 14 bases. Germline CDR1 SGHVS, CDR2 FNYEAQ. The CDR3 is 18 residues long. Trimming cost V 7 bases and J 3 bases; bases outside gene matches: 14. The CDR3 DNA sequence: TGTGCCAGCACGTTTCTCGGGACTAGCGGGAGATGGGGCTACGAGCAGTACTTC. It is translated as CASTFLGTSGRWGYEQYF. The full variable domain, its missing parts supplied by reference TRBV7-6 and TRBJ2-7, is GAGVSQSPRYKVTKRGQDVALRCDPISGHVSLYWYRQALGQGPEFLTYFNYEAQQDKSGLPNDRFSAERPEGSISTLTIQRTEQRDSAMYRCASTFLGTSGRWGYEQYFGPGTRLTVT.

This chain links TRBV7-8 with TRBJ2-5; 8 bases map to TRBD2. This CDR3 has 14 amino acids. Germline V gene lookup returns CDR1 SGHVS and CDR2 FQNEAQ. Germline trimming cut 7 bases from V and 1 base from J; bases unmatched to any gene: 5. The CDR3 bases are TGTGCCAGCACCACGGGGGGGCCCCAAGAGACCCAGTACTTC. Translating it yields CASTTGGPQETQYF.

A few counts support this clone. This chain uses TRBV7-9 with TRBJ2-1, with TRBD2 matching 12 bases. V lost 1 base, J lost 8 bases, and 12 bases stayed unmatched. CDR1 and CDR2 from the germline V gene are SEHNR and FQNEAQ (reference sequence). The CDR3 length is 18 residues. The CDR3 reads CASSLVWASGRAVDEQFF. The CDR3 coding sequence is TGTGCCAGCAGCTTAGTCTGGGCTAGCGGGAGGGCCGTCGATGAGCAGTTCTTC.

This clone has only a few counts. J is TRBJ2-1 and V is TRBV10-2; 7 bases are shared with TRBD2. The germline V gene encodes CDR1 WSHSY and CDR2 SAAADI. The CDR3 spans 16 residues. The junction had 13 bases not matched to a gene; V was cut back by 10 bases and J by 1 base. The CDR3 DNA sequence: TGCGCCACCACGGATTCTAGCGGACCTTCCTACAATGAGCAGTTCTTC. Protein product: CATTDSSGPSYNEQFF.

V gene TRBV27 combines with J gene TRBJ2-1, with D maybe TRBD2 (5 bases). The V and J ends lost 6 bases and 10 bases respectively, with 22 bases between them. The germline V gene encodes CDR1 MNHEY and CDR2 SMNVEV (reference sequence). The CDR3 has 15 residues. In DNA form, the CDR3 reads TGTGCCAGCAGCCGTACTAACGCGGGTGCCATGGAGCAGTTCTTC. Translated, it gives CASSRTNAGAMEQFF.

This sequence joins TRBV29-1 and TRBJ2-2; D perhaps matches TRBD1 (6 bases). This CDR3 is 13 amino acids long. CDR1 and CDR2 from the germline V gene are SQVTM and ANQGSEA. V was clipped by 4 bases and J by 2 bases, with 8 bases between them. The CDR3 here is CSVGQDNTGELFF. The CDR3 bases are TGCAGCGTTGGACAGGACAACACCGGGGAGCTGTTTTTT.

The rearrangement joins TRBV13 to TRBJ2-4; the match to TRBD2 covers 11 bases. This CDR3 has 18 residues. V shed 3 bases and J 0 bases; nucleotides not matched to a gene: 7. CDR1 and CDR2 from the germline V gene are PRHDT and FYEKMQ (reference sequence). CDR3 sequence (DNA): TGTGCCAGCAGCTTCGGGACTAGCGGCATCCGAGCCAAAAACATTCAGTACTTC. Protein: CASSFGTSGIRAKNIQYF. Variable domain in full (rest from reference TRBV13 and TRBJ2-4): AAGVIQSPRHLIKEKRETATLKCYPIPRHDTVYWYQQGPGQDPQFLISFYEKMQSDKGSIPDRFSAQQFSDYHSELNMSSLELGDSALYFCASSFGTSGIRAKNIQYFGAGTRLSVL.

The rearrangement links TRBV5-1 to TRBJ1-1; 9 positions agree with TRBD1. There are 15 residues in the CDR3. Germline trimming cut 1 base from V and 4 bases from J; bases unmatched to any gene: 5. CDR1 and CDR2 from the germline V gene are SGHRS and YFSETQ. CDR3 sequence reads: CASSLTGGEVTEAFF. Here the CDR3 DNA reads TGCGCCAGCAGCTTGACAGGGGGCGAGGTCACTGAAGCTTTCTTT.

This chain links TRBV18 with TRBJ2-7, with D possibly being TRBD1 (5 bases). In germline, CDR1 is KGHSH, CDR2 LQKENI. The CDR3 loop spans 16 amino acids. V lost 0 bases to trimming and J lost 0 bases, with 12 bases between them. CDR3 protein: CASSPPRTISSYEQYF. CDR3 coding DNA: TGTGCCAGCTCACCACCGCGGACAATTAGCTCCTACGAGCAGTACTTC.

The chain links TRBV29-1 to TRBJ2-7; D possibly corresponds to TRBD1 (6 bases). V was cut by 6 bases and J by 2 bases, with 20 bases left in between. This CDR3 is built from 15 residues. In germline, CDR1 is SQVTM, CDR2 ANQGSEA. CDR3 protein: CSVTGSKGITYEQYF. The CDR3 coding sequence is TGCAGCGTCACAGGGAGTAAGGGAATAACCTACGAGCAGTACTTC.

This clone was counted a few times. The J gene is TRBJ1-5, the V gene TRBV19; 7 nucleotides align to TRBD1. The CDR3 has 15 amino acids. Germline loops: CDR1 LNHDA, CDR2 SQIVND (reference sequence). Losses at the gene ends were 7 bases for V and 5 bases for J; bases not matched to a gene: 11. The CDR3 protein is CASTRSTGKDQPQHF. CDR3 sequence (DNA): TGTGCCAGTACTAGGTCGACAGGGAAGGATCAGCCCCAGCATTTT.

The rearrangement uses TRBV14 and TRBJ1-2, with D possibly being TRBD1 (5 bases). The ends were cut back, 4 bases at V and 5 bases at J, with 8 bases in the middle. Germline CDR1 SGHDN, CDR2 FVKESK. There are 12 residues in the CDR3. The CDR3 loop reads CASSPTAYGYTF. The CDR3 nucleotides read TGTGCCAGCAGCCCGACAGCGTATGGCTACACCTTC.

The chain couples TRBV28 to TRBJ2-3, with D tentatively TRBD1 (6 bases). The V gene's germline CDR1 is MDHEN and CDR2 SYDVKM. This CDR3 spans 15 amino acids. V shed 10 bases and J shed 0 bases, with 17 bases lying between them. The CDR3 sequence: CATERGTQSTDTQYF. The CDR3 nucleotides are TGTGCCACCGAGAGGGGGACACAGAGCACAGATACGCAGTATTTT.

The CDR3 sequence is CASSRGLAANTGELFF. CDR3 nucleotides: TGTGCCAGCAGCCGAGGACTAGCGGCGAACACCGGGGAGCTGTTTTTT. The chain combines TRBV3-1 (or the pseudogene TRBV3-2) with TRBJ2-2, with 10 bases fitting TRBD2. J gave up 0 bases and V 4 bases, and 2 bases lay outside the gene matches. Germline V CDR1 and CDR2: LGHDT, YNNKEL (reference sequence). The CDR3 loop spans 16 amino acids.

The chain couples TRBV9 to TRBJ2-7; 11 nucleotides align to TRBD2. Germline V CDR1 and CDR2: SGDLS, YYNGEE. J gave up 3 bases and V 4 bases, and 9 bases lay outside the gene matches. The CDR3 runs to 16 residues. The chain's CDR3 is CASSTGTSGGIYEQYF. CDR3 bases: TGTGCCAGCAGCACGGGGACTAGCGGCGGGATCTACGAGCAGTACTTC.

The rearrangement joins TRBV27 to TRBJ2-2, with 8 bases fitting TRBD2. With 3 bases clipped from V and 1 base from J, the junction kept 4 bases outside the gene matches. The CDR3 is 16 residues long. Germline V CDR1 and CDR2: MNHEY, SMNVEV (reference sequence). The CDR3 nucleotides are TGTGCCAGCAGTTTTCCTAGCGGGTTGAACACCGGGGAGCTGTTTTTT. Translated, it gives CASSFPSGLNTGELFF.

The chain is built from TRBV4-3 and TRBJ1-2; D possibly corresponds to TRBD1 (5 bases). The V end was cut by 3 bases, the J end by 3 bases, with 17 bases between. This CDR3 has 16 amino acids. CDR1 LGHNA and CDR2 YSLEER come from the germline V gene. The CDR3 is CASSQGGMGDYYGYTF. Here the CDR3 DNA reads TGCGCCAGCAGCCAGGGAGGGATGGGGGACTACTATGGCTACACCTTC.

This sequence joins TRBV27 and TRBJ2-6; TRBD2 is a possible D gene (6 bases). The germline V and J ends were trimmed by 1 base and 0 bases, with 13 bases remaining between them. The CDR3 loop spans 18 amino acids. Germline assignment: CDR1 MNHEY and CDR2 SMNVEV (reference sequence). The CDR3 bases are TGTGCCAGCAGTTTATTGGGTAGCGGATACTCTGGGGCCAACGTCCTGACTTTC. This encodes CASSLLGSGYSGANVLTF.

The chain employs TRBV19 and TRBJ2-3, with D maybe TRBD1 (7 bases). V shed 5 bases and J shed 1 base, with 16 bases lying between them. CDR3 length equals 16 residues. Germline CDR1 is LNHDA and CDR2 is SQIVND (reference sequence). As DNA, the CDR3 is TGTGCCAGTAGTCTTTGGACAGGCGGGGGCACAGATACGCAGTATTTT. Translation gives CASSLWTGGGTDTQYF.

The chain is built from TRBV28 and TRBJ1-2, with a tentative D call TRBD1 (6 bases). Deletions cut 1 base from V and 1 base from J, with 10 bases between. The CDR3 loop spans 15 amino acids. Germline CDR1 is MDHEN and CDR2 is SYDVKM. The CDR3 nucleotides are TGTGCCAGCAGTTTATTCGGACAGCTTAACTATGGCTACACCTTC. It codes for CASSLFGQLNYGYTF.